This TCR beta chain was profiled in a study of blood T cells in healthy people across ages. Whole-study results and caveats: Compared with aged donors, long-lived donors showed fewer expanded clones, suggesting selection.

About this clonotype itself: The antigen is unknown.

For the second PCR, which ran for about 7 to 11 cycles, a sample-barcoded 5' primer and a J-beta primer mix were used. Every single cDNA molecule received a tag from a template-switch adaptor with 12 random nucleotides. TCRdb processed the 5' RACE reads anew with MiXCR; each CDR3 protein has one entry. The data hold more than 1,400,000 distinct CDR3 sequences, with approximately 40% observed a single time. Each of the donors had roughly 9.1 milliliters of peripheral blood drawn into EDTA-treated Vacutainer tubes. Germline V CDR1 and CDR2: GTSNPN, SVGIG (reference sequence). The V and J ends lost 2 bases and 4 bases, in that order; junction bases with no gene match: 8. The CDR3 totals 14 residues.

The sequence derives from a woman younger than 35 in good health. The genes are TRBV30 and TRBJ2-7; TRBD1 aligns across 7 bases. What was sequenced was blood. The CDR3 here is CAWSRDRLVYEQYF. CDR3 coding DNA: TGTGCCTGGAGTCGGGACAGATTGGTATACGAGCAGTACTTC.